This T cell receptor (beta chain) was found in a study of cytomegalovirus exposure and HLA in healthy donors. From germline, CDR1 is GTSNPN and CDR2 SVGIG (reference sequence). The CDR3 totals 13 residues. Trimming shortened V by 2 bases and J by 5 bases, and 10 bases separated the two germline ends. On this clone: Its antigen is not identified.

Assay used: immunoSEQ multiplex PCR; TCRdb lists only in-frame clones, some missing. The sample holds more than 250,000 clones; about 90% are singletons and the top ten take approximately 1.1%. Regarding the study as a whole: CMV antigen specificity was confirmed in vitro for a few CMV-associated chains.

The sequencing input was PBMCs. The clonotype was recovered from a woman aged 25 to 39 in good health and CMV-seropositive. This chain uses TRBV30 with TRBJ1-5; D call uncertain. CDR3 nucleotides: TGTGCCTGGAGTCGGCGGAGCGATCAGCCCCAGCATTTT. Protein sequence: CAWSRRSDQPQHF.